This record concerns one T cell receptor beta chain sequence. The specificity of this receptor is unknown. One base away there is no much larger clone; base qualities are not given. This sample is drawn from a study of shared clonotypes between healthy human individuals (dated by TCRdb to the early 2020s). Looking at the study overall: A couple of women and a few men aged 18 to 49 years were included in the cohort. For each donor, CD4 naive and CD4 memory were each run on three plates, CD8 naive on two plates, and CD8 memory on one plate. To estimate repertoire size and how much clonotypes are shared between individuals, the study performed deep sequencing of blood TCR repertoires from 4 to 6 healthy adults. Different laboratories and diverse techniques were used to prepare libraries and sequence TCR repertoires, to increase sequencing depth and limit assay-specific biases. Each donor's leukapheresis produced roughly between about 0.9 and 9.5 billion PBMCs. The paper's findings and limits, for the study overall: The genetic and exposure-history diversity represented was limited by the small number of donors. Naive subsets generally had larger estimated clonotype richness than memory subsets. Only blood was sampled, and tissue TCR repertoires likely differ from those in blood. Compared with non-shared clonotypes, the clonotypes found in all four sorted-subset donors had higher generation probabilities. Across four donors, about 4.5% of naive CD4, roughly 3.5% of naive CD8, under 2.5% of memory CD4, and roughly 0.4% of memory CD8 clonotypes were shared. Pairwise subsampling led to the expectation that sequencing depth would affect the degree of clonotype sharing among donors. Incomplete sequencing was indicated by rarefaction of sorted-subset datasets, despite the large sequencing depth.

Using the deep immunoSEQ assay, multiplex PCR amplified TCR CDR3 regions from genomic DNA. Genomic DNA extracted from each cell subset was distributed evenly over all wells of several immunoSEQ 96-well plates, and each plate served as one replicate. For sorted subsets, each replicate PCR was loaded with 200 ng genomic DNA, equivalent to about 33,000 T cell genomes. Purified libraries were measured with a Qubit 3.0 fluorometer, size-checked on a Bioanalyzer 2100, and measured again with the KAPA Library Quantification kit. Each immunoSEQ 96-well plate was sequenced on its own single-read 150-cycle Illumina NextSeq 550 flow cell. For the original study's pipeline: Because only junctional sequences without quality scores were contained in the immunoSEQ output, filtering matching that applied to full-length reads could not be performed. Sequences were annotated with PyIR, a Python wrapper for IgBLAST v1.9, using IMGT germline references to assign V/J genes and CDR3. Reads with weak V/J assignments (E-value above 1e-6), missing CDR3, stop codons, out-of-frame junctions, or ambiguous translated residues were removed. V3J clonotypes were defined by identical inferred V gene, J gene, and CDR3 amino acid sequence. Percentage overlap between repertoires was computed as shared unique clonotypes divided by the size of the smaller repertoire. Three approaches were used to assess repertoire richness: RTK rarefaction, the Chao1 estimator, and Recon v2.1 estimates of unobserved clonotypes. For all TCRbeta clonotypes obtained by the gDNA method from a handful of donors, generation probabilities were computed with OLGA. The table comes from immuneACCESS by way of TCRdb, which keeps in-frame sequences with V and J called. Part of the clones is missing from these tables; in studies checked, under half for an unresolved V gene and the rest for unknown reasons. Clone size and the V and J calls come from that table; the DNA yielded D and trimming. The sample profile shows 2,500,000 or so clones; less than 95% of them were found once. The ten largest clonotypes hold approximately 0.4% of the sample.

CDR1 MGHRA and CDR2 YSYEKL were looked up in the germline V gene. V drops 4 bases and J drops 5 bases, leaving 14 bases in between. The CDR3 runs 15 residues from the cysteine to the phenylalanine. The entry retains the CDR3 DNA only, 45 bases that are in frame from base 1. The donors were healthy, HIV-negative adults with no recently reported acute infections or vaccinations. All donors were Caucasian adults living in Nashville, Tennessee, USA. CD4+ T cells were enriched through magnetic negative selection, after which naive cells were positively selected on CD45RA and the remaining negative fraction served as the memory subset. Blood was obtained by leukapheresis, after which PBMCs were separated by Ficoll-Histopaque density gradient centrifugation and cryopreserved in liquid nitrogen vapor phase. Analytical flow cytometry was used to check the purity and quantity of every magnetically sorted T cell population. Each sorted fraction had its genomic DNA isolated and then quantified by UV absorbance on a Nanodrop 2000c.

Rearrangement joined TRBV4-1 to TRBJ1-4; matching of 6 bases hints at TRBD1 as the D gene. The TCR comes from a man aged 18-30 years in good health. Some clones in this sample may be carry-over from other donors' samples. The sequencing input was naive CD4+ T cells from PBMCs. In the paper's terms, the cell subset or site label means: CD45RA+ positively selected. The CDR3 in this case is CASSPRAGENEKLFF. DNA sequence: TGCGCCAGCAGCCCCCGGGCAGGGGAAAATGAAAAACTGTTTTTT.